These 15 T cell receptor beta chains were sequenced from one sample in a study of shared clonotypes between healthy human individuals. The protocol was immunoSEQ multiplex PCR, while the TCRdb copy is restricted to in-frame clones and leaves out a portion. The repertoire consists of around 1 million clones, with approximately 80% occurring once and the leading ten covering approximately 1.5%. Sequenced sample: memory CD4+ T cells sorted from blood. The subset is: CD45RA-negative fraction. The source of these receptors is a man younger than 30 in good health.

This chain uses TRBV5-1 with TRBJ1-5, with 7 bases identical to TRBD1. CDR3 length: 15 amino acids. Germline V gene data show CDR1 as SGHRS and CDR2 as YFSETQ. J lost 6 bases, V lost 0 bases, and 6 bases had no gene match. This CDR3 reads CASSLATGVGQPQHF. In DNA, the CDR3 is TGCGCCAGCAGCTTGGCCACAGGGGTTGGTCAGCCCCAGCATTTT.

The J gene is TRBJ1-1, the V gene TRBV5-1; D not resolved. V shed 0 bases and J shed 6 bases, with 12 bases lying between them. Germline V gives CDR1 SGHRS, CDR2 YFSETQ. The CDR3 has 14 residues. The CDR3 spells CASSLDRVKAEAFF. CDR3 nucleotides: TGCGCCAGCAGCTTGGATCGGGTGAAGGCTGAAGCTTTCTTT. The full variable domain, completed using reference TRBV5-1 and TRBJ1-1, is KAGVTQTPRYLIKTRGQQVTLSCSPISGHRSVSWYQQTPGQGLQFLFEYFSETQRNKGNFPGRFSGRQFSNSRSEMNVSTLELGDSALYLCASSLDRVKAEAFFGQGTRLTVV.

The chain joins TRBV28 to TRBJ1-1, with D possibly TRBD1 on 6 matching bases. V shed 7 bases and J shed 0 bases, with 12 bases lying between them. The CDR3 runs to 14 residues. Germline lookup yields CDR1 MDHEN and CDR2 SYDVKM. The CDR3: CASTGGGLNTEAFF. The CDR3 bases are TGTGCCAGCACGGGGGGCGGATTGAACACTGAAGCTTTCTTT.

This chain uses TRBV5-4 with TRBJ1-1, with TRBD1 identical over 10 bases. Per germline, CDR1 SGHNT and CDR2 YYREEE (reference sequence). V dropped 5 bases and J dropped 4; count of bases not matched to a gene: 5. The CDR3 runs 14 residues. CDR3 protein: CASSSGDRGTEAFF. The CDR3 DNA sequence: TGTGCCAGCAGTAGTGGGGACAGGGGCACTGAAGCTTTCTTT. The whole variable domain, remainder taken from reference TRBV5-4 and TRBJ1-1, is ETGVTQSPTHLIKTRGQQVTLRCSSQSGHNTVSWYQQALGQGPQFIFQYYREEENGRGNFPPRFSGLQFPNYSSELNVNALELDDSALYLCASSSGDRGTEAFFGQGTRLTVV.

This clone was detected a few times. V usage is TRBV6-5 and J usage is TRBJ1-1, with a tentative D call TRBD1 (6 bases). The CDR3 covers 13 residues. Germline CDR1 and CDR2: MNHEY and SVGAGI. V was cut by 5 bases and J by 5 bases, with 12 bases left in between. The CDR3 spells CASSKGGRTEAFF. DNA of the CDR3: TGTGCCAGCAGTAAGGGGGGCAGGACTGAAGCTTTCTTT.

The chain combines TRBV30 with TRBJ2-7, with D possibly TRBD1 on 5 matching bases. V dropped 2 bases and J dropped 2 bases, with 16 bases sitting between them. Germline CDR1 GTSNPN, CDR2 SVGIG (reference sequence). The CDR3 runs to 15 residues. CDR3 residues: CAWSYSKGITYEQYF. CDR3 nucleotide sequence: TGTGCCTGGAGTTATTCGAAGGGGATCACCTACGAGCAGTACTTC.

The J gene is TRBJ1-1, the V gene TRBV7-2; 8 nucleotides align to TRBD1. CDR3 length: 12 residues. V trimming: 1 base; J trimming: 8 bases; junction bases outside the gene matches: 0. Germline-derived CDR1 and CDR2 are SGHTA and FQGNSA. DNA of the CDR3: TGTGCCAGCAGCTTAGGGACAGGGGAAGCTTTCTTT. This translates into CASSLGTGEAFF.

The CDR3 reads CASSSLDPQHF. DNA for the CDR3: TGTGCCAGCAGCTCTCTGGACCCCCAGCATTTT. This chain joins TRBV5-8 and TRBJ1-5, with D hard to call. V was trimmed by 3 bases and J by 10 bases, leaving 8 bases between them. There are 11 residues in the CDR3. CDR1 is SGHTS, CDR2 YDEGEE, per germline.

This chain connects TRBV7-2 to TRBJ2-5; 9 nucleotides line up with TRBD1. V shed 5 bases and J 4 bases; nucleotides not matched to a gene: 5. Germline lookup yields CDR1 SGHTA and CDR2 FQGNSA. The CDR3 is made up of 14 amino acids. The CDR3 nucleotides are TGTGCCAGCAGCGTGGACAGGGGCAGAGAGACCCAGTACTTC. This codes for CASSVDRGRETQYF. Together with reference TRBV7-2 and TRBJ2-5, the CDR3 gives the full variable domain: GAGVSQSPSNKVTEKGKDVELRCDPISGHTALYWYRQSLGQGLEFLIYFQGNSAPDKSGLPSDRFSAERTGGSVSTLTIQRTQQEDSAVYLCASSVDRGRETQYFGPGTRLLVL.

The genes are TRBV18 and TRBJ1-2, with a tentative D call TRBD1 (6 bases). Trimming removed 3 bases at V and 1 base at J, with 12 bases between. This CDR3 has 15 residues. CDR1 KGHSH and CDR2 LQKENI come from the germline V gene. The CDR3 region has the DNA TGTGCCAGCTCACCTGATAAGGGGGGTAACTATGGCTACACCTTC. It yields the protein CASSPDKGGNYGYTF.

J is TRBJ1-2 and V is TRBV14, with unresolved D. CDR1 is SGHDN, CDR2 FVKESK, per germline. V dropped 0 bases and J dropped 3 bases, with 20 bases sitting between them. This CDR3 spans 18 amino acids. Here the CDR3 reads CASSQDRVGGFVDYGYTF. CDR3 sequence (DNA): TGTGCCAGCAGCCAAGATCGTGTGGGAGGGTTCGTCGACTATGGCTACACCTTC.

This clone was recorded at least ten times. The chain links TRBV6-1 to TRBJ1-2, with 7 positions matching TRBD1. The J segment lost 6 bases and the V segment lost 6 bases, leaving 13 bases of the junction unmatched. Germline values: CDR1 MNHNS, CDR2 SASEGT. This CDR3 contains 15 residues. The CDR3 spells CASSDYTEGGDGYTF. The CDR3 DNA follows: TGTGCCAGCAGCGATTACACAGAAGGGGGCGATGGCTACACCTTC.

V and J are TRBV7-9 and TRBJ1-1, with TRBD1 as a possible D gene (5 bases). V gave up 4 bases and J gave up 0 bases, with 9 bases separating them. The V gene's germline CDR1 is SEHNR and CDR2 FQNEAQ (reference sequence). This CDR3 is 14 amino acids long. The CDR3 region has the DNA TGTGCCAGCAGCTGGGGCACCATGAACACTGAAGCTTTCTTT. The encoded protein is CASSWGTMNTEAFF.

V is TRBV27 and J is TRBJ2-7; D gene ambiguous. The CDR3 loop spans 16 amino acids. V gave up 5 bases and J gave up 4 bases, with 21 bases separating them. Per germline, CDR1 MNHEY and CDR2 SMNVEV (reference sequence). The CDR3 sequence is CASSPIFRNSRYEQYF. CDR3 nucleotides: TGTGCCAGCAGTCCCATTTTCCGCAACTCACGTTACGAGCAGTACTTC.

This clone appeared many times. The V call is TRBV28, the J call TRBJ2-1; D might be TRBD1 (5 bases). Germline V CDR1 and CDR2: MDHEN, SYDVKM. V was shortened by 3 bases and J by 6 bases, with 15 bases between the two germline ends. CDR3 length: 15 residues. The chain's CDR3 is CASSFRSGWVNEQFF. CDR3 DNA: TGTGCCAGCAGTTTTCGCTCAGGGTGGGTCAATGAGCAGTTCTTC.